These 16 T cell receptor beta chains came from one sample sequenced in a study of blood T cell repertoires in COVID-19. Sequencing used immunoSEQ multiplex PCR; TCRdb keeps in-frame clones, though not all of them. The table shows 140,000 to 150,000 clones, with around 80% occurring only once. The sequenced sample was peripheral blood. Receptor source: a human donor with acute or convalescent COVID-19. The donor label of this sample is uncertain.

This clone has a single count. This sequence joins TRBV21-1 and TRBJ2-7; the D call of TRBD1 is as the table states it, not checked on the DNA. TRBV21-1 corresponds to a pseudogene. The CDR3 has 14 amino acids. Here the CDR3 reads CAGEEGAGGYEQYF. The CDR3 coding sequence is TGTGCCGGCGAGGAGGGTGCAGGGGGGTACGAGCAGTACTTC.

This rearrangement joins TRBV9 to TRBJ2-1; 8 positions match TRBD2. J was trimmed by 7 bases and V by 0 bases; bases with no gene match: 3. This CDR3 has 14 amino acids. Germline V gene data show CDR1 as SGDLS and CDR2 as YYNGEE. CDR3 bases: TGTGCCAGCAGCGTAGCGGGGGGGTTTAATGAGCAGTTCTTC. Translating gives CASSVAGGFNEQFF.

The chain joins TRBV3-1 (or the pseudogene TRBV3-2) to TRBJ2-7, with TRBD1 matching 7 bases. The J segment lost 0 bases and the V segment lost 6 bases, leaving 8 bases of the junction unmatched. CDR3 length: 15 residues. CDR1 is LGHDT, CDR2 YNNKEL, per germline (reference sequence). CDR3 DNA: TGTGCCAGCAGACATACGGGACAGCTCTCCTACGAGCAGTACTTC. This codes for CASRHTGQLSYEQYF.

This chain uses TRBV29-1 with TRBJ1-6; D perhaps matches TRBD1 (5 bases). Trimming shortened V by 1 base and J by 0 bases, and 13 bases separated the two germline ends. CDR3 length: 17 residues. CDR1 and CDR2 from the germline V gene are SQVTM and ANQGSEA. The CDR3 DNA is TGCAGCGTTGAAGGTAGACAGCCTGACTCCTATAATTCACCCCTCCACTTT. This sequence encodes CSVEGRQPDSYNSPLHF.

V gene TRBV12-3 or TRBV12-4 combines with J gene TRBJ1-1, with D possibly TRBD1 on 5 matching bases. The CDR3 is 12 residues long. Trimming stripped 10 bases from V and 4 bases from J, with 13 bases between. The DNA for the CDR3 is TGTGCCACCTCGTGGGGGGGCACTGAAGCTTTCTTT. It is translated as CATSWGGTEAFF.

This rearrangement joins TRBV19 to TRBJ1-5; 8 bases line up with TRBD1. From germline, CDR1 is LNHDA and CDR2 SQIVND (reference sequence). CDR3 length equals 18 residues. Unmatched junction bases numbered 19, after V lost 6 bases and J lost 6 bases. DNA of the CDR3: TGTGCCAGTAGCAACCCTCTAAGTGGCAGGGGGCGAGGTCAGCCCCAGCATTTT. It yields the protein CASSNPLSGRGRGQPQHF.

This clone has a handful of counts. This sequence joins TRBV3-1 (or the pseudogene TRBV3-2) and TRBJ2-1; D gene unclear. The germline V gene has CDR1 LGHDT and CDR2 YNNKEL (reference sequence). This CDR3 is 14 amino acids long. Trimming removed 1 base from V and 6 bases from J, with 10 bases in between. The CDR3 sequence is CASSQGRGVNEQFF. In nucleotides, the CDR3 is TGTGCCAGCAGCCAAGGCCGCGGCGTCAATGAGCAGTTCTTC.

This clone was picked up a small number of times. The chain links TRBV6-2 or TRBV6-3 to TRBJ1-2; 7 bases match TRBD1. The germline V gene encodes CDR1 MNHEY and CDR2 SVGEGT. The CDR3 has 14 amino acids. J lost 1 base, V lost 6 bases, and 5 bases had no gene match. The CDR3 loop is CASSTDRFNYGYTF. The CDR3 nucleotides read TGTGCCAGCAGCACGGACAGGTTTAACTATGGCTACACCTTC.

The chain uses TRBV18 and TRBJ1-1; 9 bases are shared with TRBD1. V lost 6 bases and J lost 5; bases outside the gene matches: 13. CDR1 is KGHSH and CDR2 is LQKENI in the germline V gene. The CDR3 has 16 amino acids. The CDR3 DNA sequence: TGTGCCAGCTCCTCCAAGACAGGGGGGTCAGGTACTGAAGCTTTCTTT. This gives the protein CASSSKTGGSGTEAFF.

The chain employs TRBV7-9 and TRBJ1-6; possibly TRBD1 for D (5 bases). The V and J ends lost 5 bases and 2 bases respectively, with 16 bases between them. The CDR3 length is 17 residues. In germline, CDR1 is SEHNR, CDR2 FQNEAQ (reference sequence). CDR3 region: CASSPRIGVTYNSPLHF. The DNA of the CDR3 is TGTGCCAGCAGCCCGCGTATAGGGGTAACCTATAATTCACCCCTCCACTTT.

The V call is TRBV7-2, the J call TRBJ2-1; the match to TRBD1 covers 8 bases. The CDR3 runs to 15 residues. From germline, CDR1 is SGHTA and CDR2 FQGNSA. Trimming cost V 1 base and J 4 bases; bases outside gene matches: 3. The CDR3 protein is CASSLVRQGYNEQFF. As DNA, the CDR3 is TGTGCCAGCAGCTTAGTTAGACAGGGGTACAATGAGCAGTTCTTC.

The chain has TRBV4-1 and TRBJ1-5; 7 positions agree with TRBD1. There are 16 residues in the CDR3. Unmatched junction bases numbered 6, after V lost 4 bases and J lost 0 bases. Germline V gene lookup returns CDR1 MGHRA and CDR2 YSYEKL. The CDR3: CASSRGTVYSNQPQHF. The CDR3 DNA reads TGCGCCAGCAGCCGTGGGACAGTCTATAGCAATCAGCCCCAGCATTTT.

This clone has only a few counts. The chain uses TRBV5-5 and TRBJ2-2; 7 bases are shared with TRBD1. The germline CDR1 and CDR2 sequences are SGHKS and YYEKEE (reference sequence). The CDR3 loop spans 14 amino acids. J lost 5 bases, V lost 0 bases, and 1 base had no gene match. CDR3 nucleotide sequence: TGTGCCAGCAGCTTGGACAGGGGAACCGGGGAGCTGTTTTTT. As protein: CASSLDRGTGELFF.

The J gene is TRBJ2-7, the V gene TRBV5-4; TRBD2 matches at 7 bases. The CDR3 consists of 15 residues. Losses at the gene ends were 1 base for V and 0 bases for J; bases not matched to a gene: 4. Germline V gene data show CDR1 as SGHNT and CDR2 as YYREEE (reference sequence). DNA for the CDR3: TGTGCCAGCAGCTTGAGCGGGGCCCTCTCCTACGAGCAGTACTTC. Translated, it gives CASSLSGALSYEQYF.

This rearrangement joins TRBV10-1 to TRBJ2-2, with 11 bases matching TRBD2. V shed 3 bases, J shed 6 bases, and the junction held 0 bases outside the gene matches. There are 14 residues in the CDR3. CDR1 and CDR2 from the germline V gene are WNHNN and SYGVQD (reference sequence). The CDR3 nucleotides are TGCGCCAGCAGTGAACTAGCGGGGGCCGGGGAGCTGTTTTTT. This encodes CASSELAGAGELFF.

V is TRBV30 and J is TRBJ1-2, with a possible D match to TRBD1 (6 bases). Germline CDR1 is GTSNPN and CDR2 is SVGIG (reference sequence). Trimming removed 7 bases at V and 4 bases at J, with 16 bases between. This CDR3 region has 13 residues. This chain's CDR3 is CAFDRLSIYGYTF. The CDR3 DNA sequence: TGTGCCTTTGACAGGCTTTCTATCTATGGCTACACCTTC. Filled out from reference TRBV30 and TRBJ1-2, the complete variable domain reads SQTIHQWPATLVQPVGSPLSLECTVEGTSNPNLYWYRQAAGRGLQLLFYSVGIGQISSEVPQNLSASRPQDRQFILSSKKLLLSDSGFYLCAFDRLSIYGYTFGSGTRLTVV.